A selection of T cell receptor beta chains follows, all from one sample in a study of vaccination and CD4 T cells after COVID-19. TCRdb reanalysed the PCR reads using MiXCR and keeps one entry per CDR3 protein. The table has some 10,000 distinct CDR3 sequences, about 64% seen once. These receptors' antigens are unknown. The specimen was CD4+ T cells from blood, cultured in vitro. The receptors were sampled from a human donor who had recovered from COVID-19. CDR3s include the opening cysteine and the closing phenylalanine or tryptophan. A D gene is named only where the DNA matches it firmly. A clone size is listed for some rows: how often the clone was seen (once, few, many), or a class if it is expanded.

>-|TRBV20-1|TRBD1|TRBJ1-5
CSATDRTSNQPQHF
TGCAGTGCCACGGACAGGACTAGCAATCAGCCCCAGCATTTT
>-|TRBV7-3|TRBD1|TRBJ2-2
CASSLVGTGGTGELFF
TGTGCCAGCAGCCTCGTCGGGACAGGGGGCACCGGGGAGCTGTTTTTT
>-|TRBV20-1|-|TRBJ2-7
CSARGVSPPYEQYF
TGCAGTGCTAGAGGGGTCAGTCCCCCCTACGAGCAGTACTTC
>-|TRBV6-1|-|TRBJ2-7
CASSEVAGNYEQYF
TGTGCCAGCAGTGAAGTGGCCGGAAACTACGAGCAGTACTTC
>-|TRBV7-9|-|TRBJ1-3
CASSSRTNLWGGNTIYF
TGTGCCAGCAGCTCACGGACTAACCTATGGGGTGGAAACACCATATATTTT
>-|TRBV27|-|TRBJ2-2
CASTLKAANTGELFF
TGTGCCAGCACCCTAAAGGCAGCGAACACCGGGGAGCTGTTTTTT
>-|TRBV7-2|TRBD2|TRBJ2-7
CASSYRSGSPNEQYF
TGTGCCAGCAGCTACCGAAGCGGGAGCCCCAACGAGCAGTACTTC
>once|TRBV7-2|-|TRBJ2-3
CASSQATGDTQYF
TGTGCCAGCAGCCAAGCTACGGGAGATACGCAGTATTTT
>-|TRBV2|-|TRBJ1-1
CASTTEQGFLGTEAFF
TGTGCCAGCACCACCGAACAGGGCTTCTTAGGCACTGAAGCTTTCTTT
>-|TRBV10-1|-|TRBJ1-5
CASSERRGRDQNSNQPQHF
TGCGCCAGCAGTGAGCGAAGAGGGCGCGACCAAAATAGCAATCAGCCCCAGCATTTT
>few|TRBV19|-|TRBJ1-2
CASSIQGYRYGYTF
TGTGCCAGTAGTATACAGGGGTACCGCTATGGCTACACCTTC
>-|TRBV20-1|-|TRBJ1-6
CSARDWRSNSYNSPLHF
TGCAGTGCTAGAGATTGGCGATCTAACTCCTATAATTCACCCCTCCACTTT
>-|TRBV4-2|-|TRBJ2-3
CASSRRGVTDTQYF
TGTGCCAGCAGCCGGCGCGGGGTAACAGATACGCAGTATTTT